The following is a T cell receptor beta chain sequence with its context. Its antigen is still unknown. In patients aged 18 to 65, hyperthyroidism was newly diagnosed, with duration under 2 months. Thyroid ultrasound, orbital computed tomography, clinical symptoms, and serum thyroxine and TRAb underpinned diagnoses. The record originates from a study of T cells in Graves' hyperthyroidism and ophthalmopathy. The CDR3 totals 12 residues. CDR1 and CDR2 from the germline V gene are SQVTM and ANQGSEA. Trimming shortened V by 5 bases and J by 3 bases, and 11 bases separated the two germline ends. The CDR3 regions of TCR beta were amplified from RNA transcripts. The TCR CDR3 was amplified in a first-round RT-PCR using the HTBI primer set. MiXCR, run by TCRdb on the multiplex PCR reads, gives a single entry per CDR3 protein. Among a few hundred thousand distinct CDR3 sequences, roughly 18% were seen once, and the ten largest hold around two fifths.

Study-level points and caveats: In simple terms, a model built on 13 V-J features told ophthalmopathy apart from stable hyperthyroidism.

Material for sequencing was blood. This sequence originates from a man between 40 and 49 years old with Graves' hyperthyroidism. The chain employs TRBV29-1 and TRBJ2-7, with D unclear. The CDR3: CSVRSELYEQYF. CDR3 coding DNA: TGCAGCGTTCGCTCCGAACTCTACGAGCAGTACTTC.